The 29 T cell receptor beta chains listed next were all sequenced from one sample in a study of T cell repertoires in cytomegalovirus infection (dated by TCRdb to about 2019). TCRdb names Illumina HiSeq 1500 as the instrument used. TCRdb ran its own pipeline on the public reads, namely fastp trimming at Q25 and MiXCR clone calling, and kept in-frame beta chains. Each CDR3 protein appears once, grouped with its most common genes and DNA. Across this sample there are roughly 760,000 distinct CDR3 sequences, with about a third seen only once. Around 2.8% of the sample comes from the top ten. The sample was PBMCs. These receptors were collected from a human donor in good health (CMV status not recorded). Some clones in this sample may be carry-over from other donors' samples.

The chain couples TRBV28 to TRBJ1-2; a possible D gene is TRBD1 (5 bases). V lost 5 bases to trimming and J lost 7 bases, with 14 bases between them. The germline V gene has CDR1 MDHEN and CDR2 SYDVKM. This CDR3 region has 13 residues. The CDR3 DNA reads TGTGCCAGCAGTCCCAGGGTAGAAGGTGGCTACACCTTC. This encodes CASSPRVEGGYTF.

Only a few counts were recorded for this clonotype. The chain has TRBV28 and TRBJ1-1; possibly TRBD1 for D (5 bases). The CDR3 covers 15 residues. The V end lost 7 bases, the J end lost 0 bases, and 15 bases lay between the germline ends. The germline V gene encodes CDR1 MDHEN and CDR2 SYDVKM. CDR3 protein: CASNPEQDMNTEAFF. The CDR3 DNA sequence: TGTGCCAGCAATCCGGAACAGGACATGAACACTGAAGCTTTCTTT.

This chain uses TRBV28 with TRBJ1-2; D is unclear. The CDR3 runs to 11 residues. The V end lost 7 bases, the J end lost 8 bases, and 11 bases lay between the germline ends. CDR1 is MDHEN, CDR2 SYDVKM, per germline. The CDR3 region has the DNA TGTGCCAGCACGGGAGGGCGCGGCTACACCTTC. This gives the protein CASTGGRGYTF.

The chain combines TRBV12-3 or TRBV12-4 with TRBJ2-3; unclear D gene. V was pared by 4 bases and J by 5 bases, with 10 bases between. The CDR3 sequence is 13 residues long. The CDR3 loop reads CASSSTRLDTQYF. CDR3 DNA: TGTGCCAGCAGTTCGACAAGGTTAGATACGCAGTATTTT.

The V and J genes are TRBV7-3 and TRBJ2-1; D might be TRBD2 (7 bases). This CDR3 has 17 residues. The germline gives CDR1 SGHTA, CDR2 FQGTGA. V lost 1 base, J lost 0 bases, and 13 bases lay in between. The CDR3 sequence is CASSLMNGGPSYNEQFF. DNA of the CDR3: TGTGCCAGCAGCTTAATGAACGGGGGGCCCTCCTACAATGAGCAGTTCTTC.

The CDR3 DNA reads as TGTGCCAGCAGTCTTGTGGGGGCGAGGAGCAATCAGCCCCAGCATTTT. It translates to CASSLVGARSNQPQHF. The V gene is TRBV28, the J gene TRBJ1-5; weak D call: TRBD1 (6 bases). The CDR3 consists of 16 residues. Trimming shortened V by 5 bases and J by 1 base, and 15 bases separated the two germline ends. Germline values: CDR1 MDHEN, CDR2 SYDVKM.

In nucleotides, the CDR3 is TGTGCCAGCAGAGCCGGGACAGGGCCCGAAGCTTTCTTT. Residues: CASRAGTGPEAFF. The rearrangement links TRBV27 to TRBJ1-1, with 9 bases matching TRBD1. In germline, CDR1 is MNHEY, CDR2 SMNVEV (reference sequence). Trimming at V came to 6 bases and at J to 8 bases, leaving 7 bases not matched to a gene. CDR3 length equals 13 residues.

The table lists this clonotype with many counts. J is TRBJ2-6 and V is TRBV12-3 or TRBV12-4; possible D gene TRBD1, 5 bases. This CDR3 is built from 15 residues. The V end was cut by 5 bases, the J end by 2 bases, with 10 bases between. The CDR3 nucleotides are TGTGCCAGCAGTCCGTCAGGGACTGGGGCCAACGTCCTGACTTTC. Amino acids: CASSPSGTGANVLTF.

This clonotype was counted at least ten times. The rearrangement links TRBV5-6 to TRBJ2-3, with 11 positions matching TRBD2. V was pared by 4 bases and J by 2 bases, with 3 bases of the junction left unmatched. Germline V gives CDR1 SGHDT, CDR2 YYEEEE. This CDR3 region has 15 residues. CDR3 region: CASSLSGGATDTQYF. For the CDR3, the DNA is TGTGCCAGCAGCCTTAGCGGGGGGGCCACAGATACGCAGTATTTT.

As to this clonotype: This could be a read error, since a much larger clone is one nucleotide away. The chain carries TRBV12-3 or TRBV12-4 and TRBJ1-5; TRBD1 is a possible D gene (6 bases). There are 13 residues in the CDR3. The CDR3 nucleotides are TGTGCCAGCAGACCTAAGGGGGATCAGCCCCATCATTTT. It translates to CASRPKGDQPHHF.

CDR3 sequence (DNA): TGTGCCAGCAGCCAGGGACAGGGATTGGAAGAGCAGTACTTC. Protein: CASSQGQGLEEQYF. This chain uses TRBV4-2 with TRBJ2-7; 9 bases line up with TRBD1. This CDR3 is built from 14 residues. Germline values: CDR1 LGHNA, CDR2 YNFKEQ. V shed 3 bases and J 7 bases; nucleotides not matched to a gene: 7.

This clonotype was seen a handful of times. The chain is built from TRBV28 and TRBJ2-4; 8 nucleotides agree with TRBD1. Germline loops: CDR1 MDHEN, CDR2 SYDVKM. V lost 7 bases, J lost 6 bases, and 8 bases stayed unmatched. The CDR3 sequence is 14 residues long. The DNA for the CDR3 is TGTGCCAGCAACAACCGAGGACAGGGAAACATTCAGTACTTC. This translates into CASNNRGQGNIQYF.

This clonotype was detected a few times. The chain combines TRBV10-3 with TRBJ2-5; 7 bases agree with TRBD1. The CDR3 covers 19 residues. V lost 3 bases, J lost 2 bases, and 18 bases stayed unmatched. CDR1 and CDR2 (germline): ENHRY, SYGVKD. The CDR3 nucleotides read TGTGCCATCAGTGAACTTCAAATCCGCCGCCGGGACAGACAAGAGACCCAGTACTTC. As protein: CAISELQIRRRDRQETQYF.

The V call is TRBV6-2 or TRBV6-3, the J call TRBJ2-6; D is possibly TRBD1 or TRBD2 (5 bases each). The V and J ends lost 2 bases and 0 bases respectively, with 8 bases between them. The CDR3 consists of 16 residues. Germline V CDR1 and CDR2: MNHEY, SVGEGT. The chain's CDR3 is CASSYRGRSGANVLTF. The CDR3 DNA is TGTGCCAGCAGTTACAGGGGACGCTCTGGGGCCAACGTCCTGACTTTC.

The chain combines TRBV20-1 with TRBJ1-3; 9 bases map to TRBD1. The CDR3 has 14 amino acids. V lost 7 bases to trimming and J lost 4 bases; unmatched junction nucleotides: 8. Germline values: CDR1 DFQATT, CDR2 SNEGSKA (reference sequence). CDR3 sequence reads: CSVTDRGFGNTIYF. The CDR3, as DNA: TGCAGTGTTACCGACAGGGGGTTCGGAAACACCATATATTTT.

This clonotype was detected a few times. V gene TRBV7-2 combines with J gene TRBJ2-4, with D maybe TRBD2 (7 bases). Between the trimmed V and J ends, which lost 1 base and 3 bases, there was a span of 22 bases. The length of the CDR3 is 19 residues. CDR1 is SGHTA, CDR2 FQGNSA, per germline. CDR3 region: CASSLGRGTAGAGKNIQYF. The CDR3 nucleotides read TGTGCCAGCAGCTTAGGCAGGGGCACGGCGGGAGCGGGCAAAAACATTCAGTACTTC.

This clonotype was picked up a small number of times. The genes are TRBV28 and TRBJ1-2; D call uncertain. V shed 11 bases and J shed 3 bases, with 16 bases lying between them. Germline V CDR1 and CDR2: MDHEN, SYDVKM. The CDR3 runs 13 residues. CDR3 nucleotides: TGTGCCGTTGTTAGTGCCCGGGACTATGGCTACACCTTC. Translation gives CAVVSARDYGYTF.

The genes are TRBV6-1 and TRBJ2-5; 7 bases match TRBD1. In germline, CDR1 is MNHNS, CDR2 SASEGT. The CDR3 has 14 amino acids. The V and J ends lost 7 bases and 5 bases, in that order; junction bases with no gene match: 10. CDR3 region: CASTVTGSGETQYF. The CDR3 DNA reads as TGTGCCAGCACCGTGACAGGGAGTGGGGAGACCCAGTACTTC.

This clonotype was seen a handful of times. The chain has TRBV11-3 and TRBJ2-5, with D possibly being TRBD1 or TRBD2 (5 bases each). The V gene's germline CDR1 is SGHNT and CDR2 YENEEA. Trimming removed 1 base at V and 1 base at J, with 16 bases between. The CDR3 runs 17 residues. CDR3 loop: CASSLGTPEGPQETQYF. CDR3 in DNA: TGTGCCAGCAGCTTAGGCACTCCAGAGGGACCCCAAGAGACCCAGTACTTC.

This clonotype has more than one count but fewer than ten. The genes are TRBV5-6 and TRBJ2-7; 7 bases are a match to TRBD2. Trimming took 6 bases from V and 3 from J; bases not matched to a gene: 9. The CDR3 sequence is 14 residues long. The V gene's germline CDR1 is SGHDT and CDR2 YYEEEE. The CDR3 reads CASMLRGEIYEQYF. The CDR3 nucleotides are TGTGCCAGCATGCTCCGGGGGGAGATCTACGAGCAGTACTTC.

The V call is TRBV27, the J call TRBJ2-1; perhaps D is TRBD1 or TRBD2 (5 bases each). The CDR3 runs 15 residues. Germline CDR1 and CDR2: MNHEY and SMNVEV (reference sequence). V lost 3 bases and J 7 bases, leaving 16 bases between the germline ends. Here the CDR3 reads CASSFWMGVSNEQFF. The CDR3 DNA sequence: TGTGCCAGCAGTTTCTGGATGGGGGTATCAAATGAGCAGTTCTTC.

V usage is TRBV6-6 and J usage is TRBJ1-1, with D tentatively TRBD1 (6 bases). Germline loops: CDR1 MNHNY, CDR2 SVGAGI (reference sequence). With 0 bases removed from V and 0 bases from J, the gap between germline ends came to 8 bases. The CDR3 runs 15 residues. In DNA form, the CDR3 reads TGTGCCAGCAGTTACTCGACAGGCATGAACACTGAAGCTTTCTTT. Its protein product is CASSYSTGMNTEAFF.

CDR3 sequence (DNA): TGTGCCAGCAGCTTCCGGGGGGGCAGCTCCTACAATGAGCAGTTCTTC. Amino acid sequence: CASSFRGGSSYNEQFF. The V call is TRBV7-4, the J call TRBJ2-1, with 8 bases that match TRBD2. Germline CDR1 and CDR2: SGHVT and SQSDAQ. The trim removed 3 bases at V and 0 bases at J, leaving 4 bases unmatched. The CDR3 consists of 16 residues. The full variable domain, completed using reference TRBV7-4 and TRBJ2-1, is GAGVSQSPRYKVAKRGRDVALRCDSISGHVTLYWYRQTLGQGSEVLTYSQSDAQRDKSGRPSGRFSAERPERSVSTLKIQRTEQGDSAVYLCASSFRGGSSYNEQFFGPGTRLTVL.

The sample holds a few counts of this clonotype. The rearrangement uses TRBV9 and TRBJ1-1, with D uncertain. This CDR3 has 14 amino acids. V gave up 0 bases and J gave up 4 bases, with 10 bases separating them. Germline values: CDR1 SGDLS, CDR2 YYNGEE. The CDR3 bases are TGTGCCAGCAGCGTAGGGCAGTTCGCCACTGAAGCTTTCTTT. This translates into CASSVGQFATEAFF.

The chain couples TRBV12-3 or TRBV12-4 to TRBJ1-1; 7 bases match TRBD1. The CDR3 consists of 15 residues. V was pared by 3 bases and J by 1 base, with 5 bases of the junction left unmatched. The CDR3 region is CASSFQTGRNTEAFF. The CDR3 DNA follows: TGTGCCAGCAGTTTTCAGACAGGGAGGAACACTGAAGCTTTCTTT.

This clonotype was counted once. The CDR3 DNA is TGTGCCAGCAGTTACTCGGCAGGGCTGGGCTACACCTTC. It translates to CASSYSAGLGYTF. V usage is TRBV6-5 and J usage is TRBJ1-2; perhaps TRBD1 as D (5 bases). Germline V gene sequence: CDR1 MNHEY, CDR2 SVGAGI. There are 13 residues in the CDR3. The V end was cut by 0 bases, the J end by 8 bases, with 10 bases between.

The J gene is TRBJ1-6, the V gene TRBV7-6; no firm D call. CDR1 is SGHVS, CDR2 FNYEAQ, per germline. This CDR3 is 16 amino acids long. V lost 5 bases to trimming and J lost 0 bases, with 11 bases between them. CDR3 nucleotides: TGTGCCAGCAGCCCCAGCGCGAGCTCCTATAATTCACCCCTCCACTTT. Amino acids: CASSPSASSYNSPLHF.

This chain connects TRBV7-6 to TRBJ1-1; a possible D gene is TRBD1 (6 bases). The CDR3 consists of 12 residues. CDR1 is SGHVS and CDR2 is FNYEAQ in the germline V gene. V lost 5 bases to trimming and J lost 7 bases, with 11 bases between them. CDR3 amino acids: CASSQGINEAFF. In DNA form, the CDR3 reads TGTGCCAGCAGCCAGGGGATCAATGAAGCTTTCTTT.

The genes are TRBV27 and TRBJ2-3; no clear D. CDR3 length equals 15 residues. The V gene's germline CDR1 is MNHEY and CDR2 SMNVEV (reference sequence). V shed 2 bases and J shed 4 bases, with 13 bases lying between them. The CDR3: CASSLVKRWADTQYF. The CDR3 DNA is TGTGCCAGCAGTTTAGTGAAGAGGTGGGCAGATACGCAGTATTTT.